This section outlines one T cell receptor (beta chain) sequence together with its context. The entry originates in a study of CD8+CD57+ T cells in acquired aplastic anemia. Profiling that covered TCR beta VDJ and CDR3 relied on genomic DNA as its template. Each CDR3 protein is one row after TCRdb ran MiXCR on the reads. This table holds 150,000 to 200,000 distinct CDR3 sequences, 64% found once. Germline V gives CDR1 KGHDR, CDR2 SFDVKD. The V end lost 4 bases, the J end lost 0 bases, and 6 bases lay between the germline ends. The CDR3 has 14 amino acids. Sequencing used sorted CD4+, CD8+, or CD8+CD57+ T cells (not recorded which) from PBMCs. The clonotype originates from a human donor with severe aplastic anemia or a healthy control (not recorded which). This chain links TRBV24-1 with TRBJ1-5; no clear D gene. The CDR3 protein is CATSELGSNQPQHF. The CDR3, as DNA: TGTGCCACCAGTGAGCTGGGTAGCAATCAGCCCCAGCATTTT.